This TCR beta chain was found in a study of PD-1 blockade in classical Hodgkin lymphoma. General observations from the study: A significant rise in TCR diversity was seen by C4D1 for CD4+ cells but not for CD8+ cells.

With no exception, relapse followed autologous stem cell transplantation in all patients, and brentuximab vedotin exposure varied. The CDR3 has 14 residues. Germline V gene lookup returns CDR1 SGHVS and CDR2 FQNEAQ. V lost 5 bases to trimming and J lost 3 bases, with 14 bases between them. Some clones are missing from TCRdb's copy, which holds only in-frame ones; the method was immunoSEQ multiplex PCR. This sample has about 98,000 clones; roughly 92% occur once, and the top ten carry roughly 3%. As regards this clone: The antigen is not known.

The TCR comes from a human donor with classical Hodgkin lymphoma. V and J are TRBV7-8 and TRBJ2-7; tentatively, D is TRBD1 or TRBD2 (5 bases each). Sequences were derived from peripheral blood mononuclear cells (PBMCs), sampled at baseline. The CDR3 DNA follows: TGTGCCAGCAGCCGTAACCGGGGCTACTACGAGCAGTACTTC. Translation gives CASSRNRGYYEQYF.